This TCR beta chain was recovered during a study of spatial heterogeneity in lung cancer. General study results and limits: Ubiquitous expanded tumor TCRs were seen in blood more at resection than at follow-up.

Note on this clonotype: No antigen is known for it.

Stated time point: sample taken at primary tumor resection. The CDR3 is 13 residues long. Between the trimmed V and J ends, which lost 3 bases and 3 bases, there was a span of 9 bases. Germline assignment: CDR1 DFQATT and CDR2 SNEGSKA (reference sequence). TCRdb re-called the 5' RACE reads through MiXCR, storing one row per CDR3 protein. The table lists tens of thousands of distinct CDR3 sequences, less than 15% of them singletons, with 35% to 50% in the top ten. This rearrangement joins TRBV20-1 to TRBJ1-5; the D gene is possibly TRBD1 (5 bases). The source is a male donor with early-stage non-small cell lung cancer. The input for sequencing was PBMCs, taken at surgery. The CDR3 coding sequence is TGCAGTGCTAGGGGGGGGTTCAATCAGCCCCAGCATTTT. As protein: CSARGGFNQPQHF.